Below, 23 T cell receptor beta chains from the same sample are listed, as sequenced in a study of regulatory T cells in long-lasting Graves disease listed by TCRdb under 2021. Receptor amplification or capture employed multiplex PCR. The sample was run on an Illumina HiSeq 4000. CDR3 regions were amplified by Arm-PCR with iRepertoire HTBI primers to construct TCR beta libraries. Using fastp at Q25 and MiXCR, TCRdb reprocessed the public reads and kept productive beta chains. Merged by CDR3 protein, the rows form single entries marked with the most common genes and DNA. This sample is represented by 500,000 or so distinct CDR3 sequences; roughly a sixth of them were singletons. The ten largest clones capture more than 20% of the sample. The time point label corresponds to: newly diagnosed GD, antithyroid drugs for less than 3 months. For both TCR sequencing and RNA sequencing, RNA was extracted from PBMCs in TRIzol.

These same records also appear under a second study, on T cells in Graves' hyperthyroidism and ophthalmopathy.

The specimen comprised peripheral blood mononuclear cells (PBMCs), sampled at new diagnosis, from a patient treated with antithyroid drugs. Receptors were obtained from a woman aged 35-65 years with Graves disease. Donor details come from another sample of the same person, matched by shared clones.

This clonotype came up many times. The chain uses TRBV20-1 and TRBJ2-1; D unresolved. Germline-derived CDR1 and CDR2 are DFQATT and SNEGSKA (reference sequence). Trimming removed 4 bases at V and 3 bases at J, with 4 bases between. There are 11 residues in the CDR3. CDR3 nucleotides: TGCAGTGCTATGGACTACAATGAGCAGTTCTTC. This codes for CSAMDYNEQFF.

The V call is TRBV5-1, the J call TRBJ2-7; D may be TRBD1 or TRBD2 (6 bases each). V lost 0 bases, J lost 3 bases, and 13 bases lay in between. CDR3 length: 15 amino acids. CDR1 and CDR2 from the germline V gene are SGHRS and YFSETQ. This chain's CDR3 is CASSLAPGDFYEQYF. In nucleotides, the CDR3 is TGCGCCAGCAGCTTGGCCCCAGGGGACTTCTACGAGCAGTACTTC.

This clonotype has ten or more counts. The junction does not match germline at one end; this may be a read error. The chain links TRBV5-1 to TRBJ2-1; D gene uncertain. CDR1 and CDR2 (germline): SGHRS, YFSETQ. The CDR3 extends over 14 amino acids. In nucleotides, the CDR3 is TGCGCCAGCAGGTTGGGCGGAGAATACAATGAGCAGTTCTTC. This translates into CASRLGGEYNEQFF.

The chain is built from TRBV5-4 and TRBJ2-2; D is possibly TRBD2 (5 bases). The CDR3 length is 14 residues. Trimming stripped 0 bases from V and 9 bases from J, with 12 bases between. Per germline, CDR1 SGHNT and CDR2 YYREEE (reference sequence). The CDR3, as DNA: TGTGCCAGCAGCTTGGGAGCGGATCCCCGGGAGCTGTTTTTT. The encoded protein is CASSLGADPRELFF.

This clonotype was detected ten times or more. DNA of the CDR3: TGTGCCAGCAGTTCCTTATCGGAGCAGTACTTC. Its protein is CASSSLSEQYF. The gene calls are TRBV12-3 or TRBV12-4 and TRBJ2-7; no clear D. The CDR3 is 11 amino acids. Trimming took off 4 bases at V and 7 bases at J, with 8 bases between the two ends.

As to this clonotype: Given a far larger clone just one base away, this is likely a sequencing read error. CDR3 coding DNA: TGTGCCAGCAGCCGGGGACAGGGAGGAACTGGAGCTTTCTTT. Translated, it gives CASSRGQGGTGAFF. The rearrangement joins TRBV3-1 to TRBJ2-3; 9 bases match TRBD1. The J call may be incorrect, as the DNA end agrees better with TRBJ1-1. Germline V lookup: CDR1 LGHDT, CDR2 YNNKEL (reference sequence). The CDR3 covers 14 residues.

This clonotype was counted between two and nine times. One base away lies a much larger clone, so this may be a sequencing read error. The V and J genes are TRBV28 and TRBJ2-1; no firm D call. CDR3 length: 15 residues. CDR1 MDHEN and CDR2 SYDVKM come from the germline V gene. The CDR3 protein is CASGFDRVGYNEQFF. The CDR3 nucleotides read TGTGCCAGCGGTTTCGATAGGGTGGGTTACAATGAGCAGTTCTTC.

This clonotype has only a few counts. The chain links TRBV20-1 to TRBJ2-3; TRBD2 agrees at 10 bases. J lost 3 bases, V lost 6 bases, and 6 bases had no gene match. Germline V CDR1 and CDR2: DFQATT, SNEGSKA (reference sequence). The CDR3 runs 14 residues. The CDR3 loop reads CSAMERGGTDTQYF. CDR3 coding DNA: TGCAGTGCGATGGAGCGGGGGGGGACAGATACGCAGTATTTT.

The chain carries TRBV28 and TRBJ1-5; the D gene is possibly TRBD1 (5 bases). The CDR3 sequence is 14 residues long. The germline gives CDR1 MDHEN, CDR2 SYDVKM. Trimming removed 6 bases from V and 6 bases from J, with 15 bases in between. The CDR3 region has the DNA TGTGCCAGCAGGGATCCGGGGGGTCGTCAGCCCCAGCATTTT. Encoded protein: CASRDPGGRQPQHF.

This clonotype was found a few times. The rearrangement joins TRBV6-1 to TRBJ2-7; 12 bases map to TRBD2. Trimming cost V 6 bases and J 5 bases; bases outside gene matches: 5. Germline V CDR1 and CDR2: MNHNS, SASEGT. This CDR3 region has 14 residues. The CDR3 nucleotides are TGTGCCAGCAGGCCTAGCGGGGGGGCCAACGAGCAGTACTTC. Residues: CASRPSGGANEQYF.

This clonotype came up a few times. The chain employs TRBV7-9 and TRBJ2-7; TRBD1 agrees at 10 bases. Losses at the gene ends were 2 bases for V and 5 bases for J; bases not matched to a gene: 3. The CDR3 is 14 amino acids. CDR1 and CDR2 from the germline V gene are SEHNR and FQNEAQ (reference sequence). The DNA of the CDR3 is TGTGCCAGCAGCTTAAGACAGGGGGCGGACGAGCAGTACTTC. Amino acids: CASSLRQGADEQYF. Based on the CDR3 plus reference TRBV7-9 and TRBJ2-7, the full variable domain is DTGVSQNPRHKITKRGQNVTFRCDPISEHNRLYWYRQTLGQGPEFLTYFQNEAQLEKSRLLSDRFSAERPKGSFSTLEIQRTEQGDSAMYLCASSLRQGADEQYFGPGTRLTVT.

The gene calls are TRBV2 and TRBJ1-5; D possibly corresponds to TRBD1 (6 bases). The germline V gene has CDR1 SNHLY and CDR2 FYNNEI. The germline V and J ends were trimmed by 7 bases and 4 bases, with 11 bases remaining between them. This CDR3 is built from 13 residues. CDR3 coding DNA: TGTGCCAGCACTTGGGGGGCGAATCAGCCCCAGCATTTT. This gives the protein CASTWGANQPQHF.

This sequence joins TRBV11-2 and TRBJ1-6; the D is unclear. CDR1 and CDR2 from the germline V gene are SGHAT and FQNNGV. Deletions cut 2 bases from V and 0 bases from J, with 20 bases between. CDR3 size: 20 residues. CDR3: CASSLPTLPASSSYNSPLHF. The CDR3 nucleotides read TGTGCCAGCAGCTTACCAACCCTACCGGCGTCAAGCTCCTATAATTCACCCCTCCACTTT.

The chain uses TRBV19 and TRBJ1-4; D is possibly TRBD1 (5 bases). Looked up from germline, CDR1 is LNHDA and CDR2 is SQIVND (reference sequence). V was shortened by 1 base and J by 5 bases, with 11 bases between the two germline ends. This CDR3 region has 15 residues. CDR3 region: CASSIVGGPNEKLFF. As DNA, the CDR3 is TGTGCCAGTAGTATAGTTGGGGGTCCCAATGAAAAACTGTTTTTT.

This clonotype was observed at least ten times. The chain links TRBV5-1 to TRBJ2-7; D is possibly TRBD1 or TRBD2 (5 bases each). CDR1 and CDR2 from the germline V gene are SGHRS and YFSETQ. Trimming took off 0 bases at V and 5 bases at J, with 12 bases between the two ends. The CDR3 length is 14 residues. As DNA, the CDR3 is TGCGCCAGCAGCTTGGATGGGGGAATGGACGAGCAGTACTTC. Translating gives CASSLDGGMDEQYF.

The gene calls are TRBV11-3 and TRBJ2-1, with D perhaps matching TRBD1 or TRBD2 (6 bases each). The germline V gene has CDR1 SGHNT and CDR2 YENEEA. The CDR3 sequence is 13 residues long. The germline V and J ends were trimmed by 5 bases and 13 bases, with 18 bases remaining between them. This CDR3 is CASSRDRSGAQFF. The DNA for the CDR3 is TGTGCCAGCAGCCGCGACAGGTCGGGGGCTCAGTTCTTC.

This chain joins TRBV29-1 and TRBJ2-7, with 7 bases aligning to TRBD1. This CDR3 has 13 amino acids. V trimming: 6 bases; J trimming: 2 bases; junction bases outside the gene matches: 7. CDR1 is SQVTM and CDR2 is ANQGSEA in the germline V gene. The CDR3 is CSVSTGITYEQYF. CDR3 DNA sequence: TGCAGCGTATCGACAGGGATTACCTACGAGCAGTACTTC.

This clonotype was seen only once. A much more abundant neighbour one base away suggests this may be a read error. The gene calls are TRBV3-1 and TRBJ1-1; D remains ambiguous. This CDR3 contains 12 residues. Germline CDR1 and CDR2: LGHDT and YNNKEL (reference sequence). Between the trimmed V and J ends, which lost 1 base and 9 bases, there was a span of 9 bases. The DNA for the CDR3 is TGTGCCAGCAGCCAAGCCGGCGAAAAAGCTTTCTTT. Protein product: CASSQAGEKAFF.

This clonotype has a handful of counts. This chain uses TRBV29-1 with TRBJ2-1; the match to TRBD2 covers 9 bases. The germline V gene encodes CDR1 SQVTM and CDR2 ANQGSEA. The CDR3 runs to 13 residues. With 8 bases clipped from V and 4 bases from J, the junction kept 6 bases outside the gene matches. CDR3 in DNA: TGCAGCTTTAGCGGGGGAGCTTACAATGAGCAGTTCTTC. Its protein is CSFSGGAYNEQFF.

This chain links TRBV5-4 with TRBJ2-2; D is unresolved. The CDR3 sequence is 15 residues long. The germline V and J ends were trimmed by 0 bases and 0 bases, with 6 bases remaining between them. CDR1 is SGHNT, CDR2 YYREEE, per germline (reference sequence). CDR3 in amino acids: CASSLVASNTGELFF. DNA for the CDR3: TGTGCCAGCAGCTTGGTGGCTTCGAACACCGGGGAGCTGTTTTTT.

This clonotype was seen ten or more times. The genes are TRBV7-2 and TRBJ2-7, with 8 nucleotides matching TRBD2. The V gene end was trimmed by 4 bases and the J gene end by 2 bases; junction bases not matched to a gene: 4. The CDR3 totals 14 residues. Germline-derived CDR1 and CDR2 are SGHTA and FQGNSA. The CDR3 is CASSSTSVTYEQYF. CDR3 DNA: TGTGCCAGCAGCTCGACTAGCGTTACCTACGAGCAGTACTTC.

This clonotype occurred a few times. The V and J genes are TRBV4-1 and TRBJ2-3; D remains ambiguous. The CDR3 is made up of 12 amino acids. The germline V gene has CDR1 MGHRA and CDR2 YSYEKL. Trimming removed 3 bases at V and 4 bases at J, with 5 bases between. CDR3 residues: CASSQLPDTQYF. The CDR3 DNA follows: TGCGCCAGCAGCCAGCTCCCAGATACGCAGTATTTT.

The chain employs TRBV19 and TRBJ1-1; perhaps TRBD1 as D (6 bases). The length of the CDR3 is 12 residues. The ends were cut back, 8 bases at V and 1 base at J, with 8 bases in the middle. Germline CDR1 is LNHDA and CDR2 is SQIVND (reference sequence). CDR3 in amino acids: CASVQGNTEAFF. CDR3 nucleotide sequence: TGTGCCAGTGTACAGGGGAACACTGAAGCTTTCTTT.